This TCR beta chain originates from a study of cytomegalovirus exposure and HLA in healthy donors (TCRdb year 2017). Regarding the study in general: In an earlier analysis of under 600 of the donors, approximately 260 Gb of sequence data and roughly 100 million unique TCR beta sequences from about 190 million T cells were reported. An early release that covered several hundred HLA-typed donors contained approximately 300 gigabases of sequencing data and 65 million to 100 million unique TCR sequences. Of the approximately 370 genotyped donors, over 80% were placed in the genetic ancestry cluster associated with self-reported Caucasian donors. The study aimed to test whether signatures of past pathogen exposure could be identified by cataloging public T cell receptors. The T cell repertoires of 666 subjects were profiled by immunosequencing and related to cytomegalovirus serostatus. In addition to the first cohort of approximately 670 subjects, a separate validation cohort of some 120 different subjects was used. To predict cytomegalovirus infection status, the study brought together high-throughput TCR immunosequencing, statistical association of individual TCRs with disease status, and machine learning. A later analysis re-analyzed previously published TCR beta repertoires from 666 donors and added high-resolution HLA genotyping to study TCR occurrence patterns. In the later analysis, no new phenotypic data were used to find candidate immune exposures; instead, reliance was placed on TCR beta sequences and their occurrence across donors. To decide whether each TCR beta V gene segment behaved as functional or pseudogenic, an earlier analysis of some 570 of the donors relied on high-throughput TCR beta sequencing. Alongside the repertoire data, information on donor age, sex, ethnicity and CMV serostatus was compiled. In a later genetic analysis, genome-wide SNP genotypes for about 60% of the 666 donors were used, and that subset was treated as a discovery cohort. Every discovery cohort repertoire had been produced on one sequencing platform. Both class I and class II loci were covered by HLA typing, at four-digit resolution. Typing coverage differed by locus: A, B, C, DRB1 and DQB1 were typed in roughly 620-640 donors, DQA1 in 522, DPA1 in approximately 600, and DPB1 in approximately 450. Several DR-DQ haplotypes were treated as single units for association and clustering because of strong linkage in the cohort. Among around 400 genotyped donors of the cohort, an average of around 220,000 unique TCR beta nucleotide sequences was sequenced per donor, of which about 18% were non-productive. The paper as a whole reports these results and caveats: Because the 87-base-pair reads could not distinguish some IMGT-functional V segments, including TRBV6-2 and TRBV6-3, those segments were excluded. Because some donors lacked HLA typing at each locus, the association tests relied only on the typed subset. The study listed approximately 150 TCR beta chains as associated with cytomegalovirus. In an earlier analysis of around 600 of the donors, most TCR beta V segments were observed in productive rearrangements about 87% or about 30% of the time, broadly matching IMGT annotations. At a false discovery rate of 0.05, a later analysis linked fewer than 20,000 TCR beta sequences to specific HLA alleles. A later analysis found that HLA-associated TCR beta chains were more clonally expanded and had lower generation probabilities than equally common non-associated chains. According to the authors, the approach could potentially be generalized to other disease states and immunological phenotypes. Linkage disequilibrium might explain the correlated functional status among segregating V segments, but an unknown experimental factor could not be ruled out. A group of highly shared sequence variants was considered likely to be a technical artifact of the sequencing pipeline. A few of the identified cytomegalovirus-associated TCR beta chains were confirmed in vitro to be specific for cytomegalovirus antigens. Cytomegalovirus status was reported to be diagnosed by the classifier with high specificity and sensitivity in both the original and validation cohorts. Strong co-occurrence of HLA alleles, especially DR and DQ, made assigning TCR associations to individual alleles difficult. In a later analysis, several top co-occurrence clusters were reported to appear linked to parvovirus B19, influenza, CMV and Epstein-Barr virus. V-gene and J-gene trimming of TCR beta chains was associated with a missense DCLRE1C variant in a later genetic analysis, and the association was replicated in an independent cohort. Sequencing depth was assumed to be roughly uniform across donors in the presence/absence analyses, though that assumption may not hold. In a later analysis, most CMV-associated TCR beta chains were found to appear HLA-restricted, with HLA associations seemingly driven largely by CMV exposure. In a later analysis, the rate of TCR association differed among HLA loci, with DRB1 alleles having the most associated TCRs and HLA-C alleles having the fewest. Compared with the 666-donor mean, donors in an Asian-associated ancestry cluster had fewer N-insertions in productive TCRs, according to a later genetic analysis. Most TCR sequences were observed very rarely across donors, whereas some public TCRs were present in many individuals. A further reported finding was that TCR beta sequences accurately predicted the HLA-A and HLA-B alleles for most subjects in the first cohort. Immune exposure information for the cohort was limited to CMV serostatus. About 17 rarely observed V segments, including chromosome 9 orphons, were excluded from the earlier analysis of approximately 500 of the donors because counts were too low. In this cohort, only TCR beta chains were sequenced, and detectable features were limited by the absence of alpha or paired-chain data.

For this chain, trimming is 4 bases at the V end and 8 bases at the J end, and the number of junction bases without a gene match is 9. CDR1 and CDR2 were assigned from the germline V gene as SGHRS and YFSETQ. Its CDR3 holds 14 amino acids, cysteine through phenylalanine. The sequence is cut down to CDR3 DNA, 42 bases in frame from base 1. This clone was counted a few times. It lacks a known antigen. Base qualities are not at hand, and no much larger clone is one base apart. The cohort consisted of 600 to 700 healthy bone marrow donors. Cohort members were all nominally healthy when sampled, although unrecorded immune exposures were likely present. The donor was CMV seropositive and belonged to the group of 250 to 300 seropositive cohort members. Every donor gave a peripheral blood sample, and the peripheral blood mononuclear cells from that sample were used for TCR beta sequencing. Genomic DNA was extracted from the blood cell samples with the Qiagen DNeasy Blood Extraction Kit.

Library construction relied on the immunoSEQ multiplex PCR assay. The multiplex PCR relied on a mix of 60 forward primers for TCR Vbeta segments and 13 reverse primers for TCR Jbeta segments. The CDR3 region of rearranged TCR beta genes was amplified from genomic DNA with a multiplex PCR assay. The amplified TCR beta libraries were sequenced on the Illumina HiSeq System as 87-base-pair reads. From the authors' description of their analysis: In a later analysis, tens of millions of unique TCR beta chains were counted across the roughly 610 repertoires, and roughly 11 million of these chains were shared by at least two donors. Raw reads were error-corrected and collapsed into unique sequences with a nearest-neighbor algorithm that merged closely related sequences to remove PCR and sequencing errors. CDR3 sequences were aligned to IMGT reference sequences to assign V, D and J gene segments. For a sequence to be retained, a match of at least six nucleotides was required to both a V gene segment and a J gene segment. A rearrangement counted as productive if the CDR3 had no stop codons and remained in frame with V and J, and every other rearrangement counted as non-productive. CDR3 was defined according to IMGT convention as the region running from the second conserved V-encoded cysteine to the conserved J-encoded phenylalanine. The earlier analysis of roughly 590 of the donors excluded sequences that lacked an unambiguous match to a single V gene segment. In an earlier analysis of several hundred of the donors, V segments were called functional above 56.7% productive rearrangements and were called segregating when the between-donor standard deviation exceeded 5%. A statistical classification framework was developed to diagnose cytomegalovirus status using the catalog of TCR beta chain sequences. V and J gene assignment, in a later analysis, came from comparing TCR nucleotide sequences with IMGT/GENE-DB human TR gene sequences. The TCRdist pipeline was used in a later analysis to assign CDR3 sequences and most-parsimonious VDJ recombination scenarios. In a later analysis, each TCR beta chain was defined by its CDR3 amino acid sequence together with its V-gene family, and reads lacking a unique V-gene family were excluded. To address suspected cross-contamination and a sequencing artifact, a later analysis removed approximately 590 highly shared, low-generation-probability nucleotide sequences. In a later analysis, a clonal expansion index was calculated for each public chain from normalized within-repertoire ranks of inferred template counts. Generation probabilities in a later analysis came from a VDJ recombination model fitted to out-of-frame rearrangements, and those results were checked against IGoR. In a later analysis, TCR-TCR, TCR-HLA and TCR-CMV co-occurrence was scored with hypergeometric tests, and a repertoire-size bias correction was applied to TCR pairs. False discovery rates were estimated in a later analysis by permuting HLA or CMV assignments 20 times. A later analysis grouped co-occurring TCRs with DBSCAN, adding TCRdist sequence similarity when clustering within HLA-allele-positive subsets. Co-occurrence clustering excluded repertoires with fewer than 30,000 or more than 120,000 public chains, plus five with anomalous nucleotide sharing. TCRdb retrieved this table from immuneACCESS and kept in-frame rearrangements only. Not all clones are present; in checked studies, unresolved V genes account for under half, and no reason is known for the remainder. V, J and clone size are taken as reported in that table, and D and trimming were inferred from the DNA itself. This sample lists about 100,000 clones; 55% to 65% were detected once. Around 4% of the sample comes from the top ten.

The chain joins TRBV5-1 to TRBJ1-2, and TRBD1 aligns with 9 junction nucleotides. The TCR originated in a man aged 30-40 years in good health and CMV-seropositive. The sequenced sample was PBMCs. The sequenced DNA is TGCGCCAGCAGCGCGGGACAGGGACTATGGGGCTACACCTTC. It translates to CASSAGQGLWGYTF.